This TCR beta chain was recorded in a study of blood T cells in healthy people across ages. General observations from the study: Reliance upon unsorted PBMCs precluded definitive naive versus antigen-experienced comparison.

Through a sample-barcoded 5' primer and a J-beta primer mix, a second PCR was run for 7 to 11 cycles. TCRdb called the 5' RACE reads again in MiXCR, with one record for every CDR3 protein. Of nearly 1 million distinct CDR3 sequences listed, roughly half are singletons. CDR3 length: 15 residues. The germline V gene encodes CDR1 PRHDT and CDR2 FYEKMQ (reference sequence). V lost 2 bases, J lost 5 bases, and 15 bases lay in between. This clonotype was detected a few times. Its antigen is as yet unknown. This clonotype was obtained from a woman aged 55-75 years in good health. V gene TRBV13 combines with J gene TRBJ2-5, with a weak D call TRBD1 (5 bases). Sequencing input: blood. The CDR3 reads CASSLRSLQVETQYF. CDR3 in DNA: TGTGCCAGCAGCTTAAGGAGCCTACAGGTGGAGACCCAGTACTTC.